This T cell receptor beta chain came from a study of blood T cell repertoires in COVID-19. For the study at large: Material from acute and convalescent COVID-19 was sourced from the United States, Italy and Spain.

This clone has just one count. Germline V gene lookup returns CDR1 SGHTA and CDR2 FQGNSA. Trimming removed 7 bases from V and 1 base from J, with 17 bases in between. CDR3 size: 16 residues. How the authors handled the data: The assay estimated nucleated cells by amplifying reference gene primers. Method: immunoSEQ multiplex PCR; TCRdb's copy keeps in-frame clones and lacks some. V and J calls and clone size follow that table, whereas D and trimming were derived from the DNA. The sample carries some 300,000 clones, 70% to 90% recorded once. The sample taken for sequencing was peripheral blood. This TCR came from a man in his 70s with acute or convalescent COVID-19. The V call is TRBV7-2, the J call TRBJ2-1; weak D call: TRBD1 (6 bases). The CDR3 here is CASTPQGLASYNEQFF. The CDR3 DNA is TGTGCCAGCACCCCACAGGGCCTTGCGTCCTACAATGAGCAGTTCTTC. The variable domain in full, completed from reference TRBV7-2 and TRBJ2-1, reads GAGVSQSPSNKVTEKGKDVELRCDPISGHTALYWYRQSLGQGLEFLIYFQGNSAPDKSGLPSDRFSAERTGGSVSTLTIQRTQQEDSAVYLCASTPQGLASYNEQFFGPGTRLTVL.